This entry is about one T cell receptor (beta chain). Its cognate antigen has yet to be identified. Base qualities are missing; no much larger clone stands one base away. This sample is part of a study of shared clonotypes between healthy human individuals (dated by TCRdb to about 2020). About the study as a whole: The cohort included a few men and a couple of women between 18 and 49 years of age. To increase sequencing depth and limit assay-specific biases, different laboratories used diverse techniques to prepare libraries and sequence TCR repertoires. Between about 0.8 and 9 billion PBMCs per donor were obtained by leukapheresis. To estimate repertoire size and how much clonotype sharing occurs between individuals, the study deeply sequenced the blood TCR repertoires of several healthy adults.

Using the deep immunoSEQ assay, TCR CDR3 regions were amplified from genomic DNA by multiplex PCR. Genomic DNA extracted from each cell subset was distributed evenly over all wells of several immunoSEQ 96-well plates, and each plate served as one replicate. Each replicate PCR for unsorted PBMC received 300 to 350 ng genomic DNA, equal to approximately 30,000 T cell genomes. Unsorted PBMC genomic DNA was sequenced across ten immunoSEQ deep assay plates. Purified libraries were measured with a Qubit 3.0 fluorometer, size-checked on a Bioanalyzer 2100, and measured again with the KAPA Library Quantification kit. Every immunoSEQ 96-well plate was sequenced on a separate single-read 150-cycle Illumina NextSeq 550 flow cell. In the authors' own workflow: Because only junctional sequences without quality scores were contained in the immunoSEQ output, filtering matching that applied to full-length reads could not be performed. Sequences were annotated with PyIR, a Python wrapper for IgBLAST v1.9, and V/J genes and CDR3 were assigned using IMGT germline references. Reads were removed for weak V/J assignments (E-value above 1e-6), missing CDR3, stop codons, out-of-frame junctions, or ambiguous translated residues. V3J clonotypes were defined as sequences sharing the same inferred V gene, J gene, and CDR3 amino acid sequence. Percentage overlap between repertoires was computed as shared unique clonotypes divided by the size of the smaller repertoire. RTK rarefaction, the Chao1 estimator, and Recon v2.1 estimates of unobserved clonotypes were used to assess repertoire richness. TCRdb limited this immuneACCESS table to in-frame rearrangements with V and J called. A share of clones is missing; checked studies link under half to unresolved V genes, and the rest is unexplained. V and J calls and clone size are given by that table; D and trimming were obtained from the DNA. The sample records hundreds of thousands of clones, about 80% of which are singletons. The ten largest account for more than 10% of the sample.

The donors were healthy, HIV-negative adults who had no recently reported acute infections or vaccinations. Only Caucasian adults living in Nashville, Tennessee, USA were represented among the donors. For unsorted samples, tens of millions of PBMCs were counted, and genomic DNA was extracted using the QIAamp DNA Blood Mini kit. Blood was collected by leukapheresis, and PBMCs were isolated by Ficoll-Histopaque density gradient centrifugation and then cryopreserved in liquid nitrogen vapor phase. CDR1 and CDR2, looked up from the germline V gene, are MGHDK and SYGVNS. Measured from the cysteine to the phenylalanine, the CDR3 is 12 residues long. Only the CDR3 portion is preserved as DNA: 36 bases, with reading frame beginning at the first base. V was cut back by 3 bases and J by 5 bases, leaving a gap of 7 bases between them. Summary of the overall study and its limitations: Only blood was sampled, and tissue TCR repertoires likely differ from those in blood. Based on pairwise subsampling, the degree of clonotype sharing among donors was expected to be affected by sequencing depth. Because the study included only a small number of donors, the genetic and exposure-history diversity represented was limited.

This TCR was recovered from a woman aged 40 to 50 in good health. Some clones in this sample may be carry-over from other donors' samples. The rearrangement combines TRBV25-1 with TRBJ1-1, with no confident D gene call. Sequenced: PBMCs. The bases are TGTGCCAGCAGTGATTGGAGGACTGAAGCTTTCTTT. Translation gives CASSDWRTEAFF.